The 19 T cell receptor beta chains listed next were all sequenced from one sample in a study of cytomegalovirus exposure and HLA in healthy donors (dated 2017 in TCRdb). Library generation was performed with the immunoSEQ multiplex PCR assay. A mixture of 60 forward primers for TCR Vbeta segments and 13 reverse primers for TCR Jbeta segments was used in the multiplex PCR. Here the immuneACCESS table is served through TCRdb, limited to in-frame sequences with V and J called. Missing clones are a known gap in these copies; in checked studies unresolved V genes cover under half, and the rest lacks a known reason. This sample lists approximately 160,000 clones; 76% were detected once. Clones ranked in the top ten supply 0.65% to 0.85% of the sample. Material for sequencing was PBMCs. These receptor sequences come from a female donor in good health and CMV-seronegative.

J is TRBJ1-3 and V is TRBV27; no firm D call. The V end was cut by 5 bases, the J end by 2 bases, with 13 bases between. Per germline, CDR1 MNHEY and CDR2 SMNVEV (reference sequence). The CDR3 is made up of 15 amino acids. The CDR3 here is CASSPYPATGNTIYF. The CDR3 nucleotides read TGTGCCAGCAGTCCCTATCCTGCGACTGGAAACACCATATATTTT.

This clone has more than one count but fewer than ten. V is TRBV7-9 and J is TRBJ1-2; 7 bases match TRBD1. Germline trimming cut 3 bases from V and 3 bases from J; bases unmatched to any gene: 4. This CDR3 comprises 14 residues. CDR1 and CDR2 (germline): SEHNR, FQNEAQ (reference sequence). DNA for the CDR3: TGTGCCAGCAGCTTCCCCGGGACAGACTATGGCTACACCTTC. Translating it yields CASSFPGTDYGYTF.

The rearrangement links TRBV6-1 to TRBJ2-1, with 7 bases identical to TRBD1. After removal of 6 bases from V and 5 bases from J, the junction contained 1 base not matched to a gene. This CDR3 spans 12 amino acids. Germline CDR1 and CDR2: MNHNS and SASEGT. This CDR3 reads CASRDRDNEQFF. The CDR3, as DNA: TGTGCCAGCAGAGACAGGGACAATGAGCAGTTCTTC.

V and J are TRBV19 and TRBJ2-2, with 9 bases aligning to TRBD1. Trimming cost V 7 bases and J 4 bases; bases outside gene matches: 7. This CDR3 has 15 residues. Germline CDR1 LNHDA, CDR2 SQIVND (reference sequence). CDR3 nucleotide sequence: TGTGCCAGTATCCGGACAGGGGCGGGCACCGGGGAGCTGTTTTTT. Protein: CASIRTGAGTGELFF.

This clone has only a few counts. J is TRBJ1-2 and V is TRBV6-5, with TRBD1 matching over 9 bases. This CDR3 comprises 13 residues. Per germline, CDR1 MNHEY and CDR2 SVGAGI. Unmatched junction bases numbered 4, after V lost 4 bases and J lost 7 bases. The chain's CDR3 is CASSLQGALGYTF. CDR3 nucleotide sequence: TGTGCCAGCAGTTTACAGGGGGCGCTTGGCTACACCTTC.

In its sample, this clone was seen a few times. The rearrangement uses TRBV5-4 and TRBJ1-2, with D perhaps matching TRBD1 (5 bases). The CDR3 runs to 12 residues. V lost 2 bases, J lost 4 bases, and 6 bases lay in between. Germline V gene lookup returns CDR1 SGHNT and CDR2 YYREEE (reference sequence). The CDR3: CASSFDSYGYTF. The CDR3 DNA reads TGTGCCAGCAGCTTCGACAGCTATGGCTACACCTTC.

V usage is TRBV4-2 and J usage is TRBJ2-5; 13 bases agree with TRBD2. The V and J ends lost 6 bases and 5 bases, in that order; junction bases with no gene match: 9. The CDR3 extends over 16 amino acids. CDR1 and CDR2 from the germline V gene are LGHNA and YNFKEQ. CDR3 DNA: TGTGCCAGCAGGCCGGGACTAGCGGGATCGGTGGAGACCCAGTACTTC. Its protein product is CASRPGLAGSVETQYF.

In its sample, this clone was seen once. The chain carries TRBV28 and TRBJ2-7; 11 positions match TRBD2. Germline loops: CDR1 MDHEN, CDR2 SYDVKM. Germline trimming cut 6 bases from V and 6 bases from J; bases unmatched to any gene: 7. This CDR3 is built from 14 residues. CDR3 residues: CASRKTSGSLEQYF. CDR3 nucleotide sequence: TGTGCCAGCAGAAAAACTAGCGGGAGTCTCGAGCAGTACTTC.

The V call is TRBV6-5, the J call TRBJ1-5; the match to TRBD1 covers 10 bases. V lost 0 bases and J lost 2; bases outside the gene matches: 1. Per the germline V gene, CDR1 is MNHEY and CDR2 is SVGAGI. This CDR3 region has 16 residues. The CDR3 protein is CASSYSGTGGNQPQHF. CDR3 nucleotide sequence: TGTGCCAGCAGTTACTCTGGGACAGGGGGCAATCAGCCCCAGCATTTT.

Concerning this clone itself: At one boundary the junction diverges from the germline segment, which might be a read error. The gene calls are TRBV5-4 and TRBJ1-3, with 8 bases identical to TRBD1. Germline CDR1 SGHNT, CDR2 YYREEE (reference sequence). The CDR3 has 16 residues. As DNA, the CDR3 is TGCGCCAGCAGCCAAGCCCAGGGGGCAGGTGGAAACACCATATATTTT. Amino acid sequence: CASSQAQGAGGNTIYF. The full variable domain, its missing parts supplied by reference TRBV5-4 and TRBJ1-3, is ETGVTQSPTHLIKTRGQQVTLRCSSQSGHNTVSWYQQALGQGPQFIFQYYREEENGRGNFPPRFSGLQFPNYSSELNVNALELDDSALYLCASSQAQGAGGNTIYFGEGSWLTVV.

The CDR3 coding sequence is TGTGCCAGCAGCTTAGAGCTACGGGGGAGGTTGGTGGGGGCCAACGTCCTGACTTTC. The encoded protein is CASSLELRGRLVGANVLTF. This chain connects TRBV7-2 to TRBJ2-6; tentative D call: TRBD2 (6 bases). Trimming shortened V by 1 base and J by 4 bases, and 20 bases separated the two germline ends. This CDR3 spans 19 amino acids. Germline CDR1 reads SGHTA; CDR2 reads FQGNSA.

This clone was observed a handful of times. This sequence joins TRBV30 and TRBJ1-5; D gene ambiguous. With 3 bases removed from V and 6 bases from J, the gap between germline ends came to 12 bases. CDR1 and CDR2 from the germline V gene are GTSNPN and SVGIG (reference sequence). The CDR3 length is 13 residues. The CDR3, as DNA: TGTGCCTGGAGCGATGGTTACGGTCAGCCCCAGCATTTT. Translating it yields CAWSDGYGQPQHF.

The chain joins TRBV25-1 to TRBJ1-2; no definite D call. The CDR3 sequence is 14 residues long. CDR1 MGHDK and CDR2 SYGVNS come from the germline V gene. With 6 bases removed from V and 1 base from J, the gap between germline ends came to 12 bases. This chain's CDR3 is CASSDNLGNYGYTF. CDR3 sequence (DNA): TGTGCCAGCAGCGACAATTTGGGTAACTATGGCTACACCTTC.

The chain carries TRBV10-1 and TRBJ2-6, with TRBD1 matching over 7 bases. The junction had 13 bases not matched to a gene; V was cut back by 6 bases and J by 2 bases. The germline gives CDR1 WNHNN, CDR2 SYGVQD (reference sequence). The CDR3 length is 18 residues. In nucleotides, the CDR3 is TGCGCCAGCAGGGATAGAGGGACAGACCTCCCTGGGGCCAACGTCCTGACTTTC. This encodes CASRDRGTDLPGANVLTF.

This rearrangement joins TRBV7-8 to TRBJ2-2; 7 bases line up with TRBD2. With 2 bases clipped from V and 7 bases from J, the junction kept 4 bases outside the gene matches. This CDR3 spans 14 amino acids. CDR1 is SGHVS, CDR2 FQNEAQ, per germline. The CDR3 sequence is CASSLPGGYGELFF. CDR3 DNA sequence: TGTGCCAGCAGCTTACCGGGGGGTTACGGGGAGCTGTTTTTT.

The gene calls are TRBV6-5 and TRBJ2-5; 11 positions match TRBD2. The DNA end is a closer match to TRBJ2-7, so the J assignment may be wrong. The germline V gene has CDR1 MNHEY and CDR2 SVGAGI. The CDR3 loop spans 14 amino acids. Here the CDR3 reads CASIPSGRSYEQYF. CDR3 DNA: TGTGCCAGCATTCCTAGCGGGAGGTCGTACGAGCAGTACTTC.

Written as DNA, the CDR3 is TGTGCCAGCAGTGGGACAGGACCTATGGCAGATACGCAGTATTTT. Its translation: CASSGTGPMADTQYF. This rearrangement joins TRBV27 to TRBJ2-3; 8 bases fit TRBD1. This CDR3 has 15 amino acids. CDR1 is MNHEY and CDR2 is SMNVEV in the germline V gene (reference sequence). The V gene end was trimmed by 5 bases and the J gene end by 4 bases; junction bases not matched to a gene: 8.

The chain combines TRBV2 with TRBJ2-1; unclear D gene. The CDR3 sequence is 12 residues long. Trimming took off 6 bases at V and 3 bases at J, with 6 bases between the two ends. Germline lookup yields CDR1 SNHLY and CDR2 FYNNEI. CDR3 residues: CASSADYNEQFF. The CDR3 DNA reads TGTGCCAGCAGCGCGGACTACAATGAGCAGTTCTTC.

The chain carries TRBV5-1 and TRBJ2-3; 7 positions agree with TRBD1. There are 15 residues in the CDR3. Trimming cost V 0 bases and J 2 bases; bases outside gene matches: 3. Per germline, CDR1 SGHRS and CDR2 YFSETQ. The CDR3 reads CASSLGDRATDTQYF. CDR3 sequence (DNA): TGCGCCAGCAGCTTGGGCGACAGGGCCACAGATACGCAGTATTTT.